These 5 T cell receptor beta chains were all obtained from the same sample, sequenced in a study of T cell repertoires in cytomegalovirus infection. These receptors are not linked to any known antigen. TCRdb re-called the reads through MiXCR, storing one row per CDR3 protein. The table shows some 900,000 distinct CDR3 sequences, with 32% occurring only once. Sequenced here: cultured CD8+ T cells from PBMCs, sampled from culture after CMV antigen stimulation. Receptors were obtained from a human donor in good health (CMV status not recorded). Some clones in this sample may be carry-over from other donors' samples.

The V gene is TRBV27, the J gene TRBJ1-1; unclear D gene. V lost 0 bases and J lost 8, with 10 bases in between. The CDR3 has 13 amino acids. In germline, CDR1 is MNHEY, CDR2 SMNVEV (reference sequence). The CDR3 sequence is CASSLSGTAEAFF. The CDR3 region has the DNA TGTGCCAGCAGTTTATCGGGAACAGCCGAAGCTTTCTTT.

This clonotype was recorded a few times. V usage is TRBV6-6 and J usage is TRBJ2-5, with TRBD1 identical over 9 bases. CDR1 is MNHNY, CDR2 SVGAGI, per germline (reference sequence). The CDR3 has 16 residues. Trimming took 3 bases from V and 2 from J; bases not matched to a gene: 7. The CDR3 spells CASSYRDRAKQETQYF. In DNA form, the CDR3 reads TGTGCCAGCAGTTATCGGGACAGGGCTAAACAAGAGACCCAGTACTTC.

The genes are TRBV7-6 and TRBJ1-2, with D unresolved. The CDR3 is 13 residues long. V was cut by 1 base and J by 2 bases, with 5 bases left in between. The germline V gene encodes CDR1 SGHVS and CDR2 FNYEAQ. CDR3 amino acids: CASSLDPNYGYTF. CDR3 bases: TGTGCCAGCAGCTTAGATCCCAACTATGGCTACACCTTC.

V and J are TRBV27 and TRBJ2-1; D is tentatively TRBD1 or TRBD2 (5 bases each). Germline CDR1 and CDR2: MNHEY and SMNVEV (reference sequence). The CDR3 spans 12 residues. V lost 2 bases and J 12 bases, leaving 11 bases between the germline ends. The CDR3 here is CASSLGGMGQFF. CDR3 DNA: TGTGCCAGCAGTTTAGGGGGTATGGGGCAGTTCTTC.

This clonotype was picked up a small number of times. This chain connects TRBV27 to TRBJ1-5; tentative D call: TRBD1 (6 bases). Germline lookup yields CDR1 MNHEY and CDR2 SMNVEV (reference sequence). Trimming removed 7 bases from V and 8 bases from J, with 12 bases in between. This CDR3 is built from 12 residues. The DNA for the CDR3 is TGTGCCAGCAAAGGGGGGGCTGAGCCCCAGCATTTT. It codes for CASKGGAEPQHF.